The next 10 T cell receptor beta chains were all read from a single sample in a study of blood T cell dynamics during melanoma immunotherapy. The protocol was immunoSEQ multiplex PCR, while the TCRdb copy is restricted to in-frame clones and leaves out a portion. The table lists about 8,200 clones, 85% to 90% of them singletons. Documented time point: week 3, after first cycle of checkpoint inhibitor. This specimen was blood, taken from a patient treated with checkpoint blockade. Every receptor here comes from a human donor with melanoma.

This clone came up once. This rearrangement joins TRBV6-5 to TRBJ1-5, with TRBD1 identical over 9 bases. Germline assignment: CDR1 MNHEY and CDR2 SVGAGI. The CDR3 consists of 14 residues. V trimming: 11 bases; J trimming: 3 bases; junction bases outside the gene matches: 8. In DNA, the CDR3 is TGTGCCGGGAGGGACAGGGTTCCCAATCAGCCCCAGCATTTT. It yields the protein CAGRDRVPNQPQHF.

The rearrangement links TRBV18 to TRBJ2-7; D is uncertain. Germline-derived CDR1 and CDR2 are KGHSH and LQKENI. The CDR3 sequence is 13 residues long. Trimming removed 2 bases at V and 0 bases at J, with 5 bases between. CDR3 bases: TGTGCCAGCTCACCAGACGACTCCTACGAGCAGTACTTC. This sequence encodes CASSPDDSYEQYF.

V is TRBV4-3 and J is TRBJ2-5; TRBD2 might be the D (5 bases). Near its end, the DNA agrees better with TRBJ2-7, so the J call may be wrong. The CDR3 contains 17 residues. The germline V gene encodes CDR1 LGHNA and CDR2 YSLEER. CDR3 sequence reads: CASSQEVEGSPTYEQYF. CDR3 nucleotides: TGCGCCAGCAGCCAAGAGGTCGAGGGAAGCCCTACCTACGAGCAGTACTTC.

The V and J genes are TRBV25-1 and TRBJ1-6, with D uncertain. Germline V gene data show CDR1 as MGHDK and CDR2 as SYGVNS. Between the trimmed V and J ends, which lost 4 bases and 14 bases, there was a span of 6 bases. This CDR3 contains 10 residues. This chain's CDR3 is CASSGRALHF. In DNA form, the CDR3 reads TGTGCCAGCAGTGGCCGGGCCCTCCACTTT.

The CDR3 coding sequence is TGCGCCAGCAGCTTGGTCGGCGTAGAGGGCTTAGGAAACACCATATATTTT. Translation gives CASSLVGVEGLGNTIYF. This chain joins TRBV5-1 and TRBJ1-3, with D hard to call. Deletions cut 0 bases from V and 4 bases from J, with 17 bases between. CDR3 length: 17 amino acids. Germline V gives CDR1 SGHRS, CDR2 YFSETQ.

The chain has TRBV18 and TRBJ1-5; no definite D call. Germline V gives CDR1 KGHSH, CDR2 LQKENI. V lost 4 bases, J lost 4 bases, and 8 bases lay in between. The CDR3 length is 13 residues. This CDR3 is CASSRDENQPQHF. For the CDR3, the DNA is TGTGCCAGCTCACGAGACGAGAATCAGCCCCAGCATTTT.

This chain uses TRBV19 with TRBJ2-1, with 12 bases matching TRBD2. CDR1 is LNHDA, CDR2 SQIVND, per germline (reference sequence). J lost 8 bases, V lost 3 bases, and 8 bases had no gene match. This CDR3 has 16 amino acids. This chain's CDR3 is CASSIRRLAGVDEQFF. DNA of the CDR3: TGTGCCAGTAGTATCCGACGACTAGCGGGAGTGGATGAGCAGTTCTTC. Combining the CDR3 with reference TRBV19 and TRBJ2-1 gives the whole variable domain DGGITQSPKYLFRKEGQNVTLSCEQNLNHDAMYWYRQDPGQGLRLIYYSQIVNDFQKGDIAEGYSVSREKKESFPLTVTSAQKNPTAFYLCASSIRRLAGVDEQFFGPGTRLTVL.

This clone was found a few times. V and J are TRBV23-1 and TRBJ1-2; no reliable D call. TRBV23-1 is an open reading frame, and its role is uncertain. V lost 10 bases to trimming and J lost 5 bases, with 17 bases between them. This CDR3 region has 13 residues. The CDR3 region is CATLPGERYGYTF. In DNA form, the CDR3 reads TGCGCCACCCTACCCGGGGAAAGGTATGGCTACACCTTC.

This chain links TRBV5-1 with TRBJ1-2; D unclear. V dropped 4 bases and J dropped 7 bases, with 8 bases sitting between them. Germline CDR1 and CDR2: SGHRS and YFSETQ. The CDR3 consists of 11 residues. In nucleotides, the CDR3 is TGCGCCAGCAGCCAAGGGATTGGCTACACCTTC. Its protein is CASSQGIGYTF. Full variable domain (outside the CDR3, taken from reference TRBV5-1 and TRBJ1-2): KAGVTQTPRYLIKTRGQQVTLSCSPISGHRSVSWYQQTPGQGLQFLFEYFSETQRNKGNFPGRFSGRQFSNSRSEMNVSTLELGDSALYLCASSQGIGYTFGSGTRLTVV.

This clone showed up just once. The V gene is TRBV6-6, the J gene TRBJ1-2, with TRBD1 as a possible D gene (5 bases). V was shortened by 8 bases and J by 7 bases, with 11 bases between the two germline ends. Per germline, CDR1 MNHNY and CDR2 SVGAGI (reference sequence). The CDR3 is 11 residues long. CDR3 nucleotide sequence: TGTGCCAGCCGGGACCTAGGTGGCTACACCTTC. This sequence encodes CASRDLGGYTF.